The clone carrying this T cell receptor beta chain showed up just once. Its antigen is unknown. Though nominally healthy at sampling, donors likely had unrecorded immune exposures. The sample comes from a study of cytomegalovirus exposure and HLA in healthy donors. In the study overall: Among the 300 to 450 genotyped donors, around 85% were placed in the Caucasian-associated ancestry cluster.

V gave up 0 bases and J gave up 7 bases, with 3 bases separating them. The germline gives CDR1 LNHNV, CDR2 YYDKDF (reference sequence). The CDR3 spans 12 residues. 13 Jbeta primers and 60 Vbeta primers were used for the PCR. Here immunoSEQ multiplex PCR was the method, and the copy in TCRdb shows in-frame clones only, minus some. The sample lists about 98,000 clones, under 75% occurring once. Study conclusions and caveats: TCR beta V segments were, for the most part, productive about 87% or about 30% of the time in an earlier analysis. One variant, a missense change in DCLRE1C, was linked in a later analysis to TCR beta V- and J-gene trimming.

The sequence came from a man aged 50-60 years in good health and CMV-seronegative. What was sequenced was PBMCs. The chain joins TRBV15 to TRBJ1-4; the D is unclear. The CDR3 reads CATSRDLEKLFF. For the CDR3, the DNA is TGTGCCACCAGCAGAGATCTTGAAAAACTGTTTTTT.